A single sample is the source of the 22 T cell receptor beta chains below, sequenced in a study of blood T cells in healthy people across ages. Primed by a sample-barcoded 5' primer and a J-beta primer mix, a second PCR proceeded for about 6 to 12 cycles. Using its own MiXCR run on the 5' RACE reads, TCRdb lists one record per CDR3 protein. The sample includes 850,000 to 1,100,000 distinct CDR3 sequences, 35% to 45% of them seen just once. The sample was blood. These receptors all stem from a man aged 18-30 years in good health.

The table lists this clonotype with many counts. This chain links TRBV7-2 with TRBJ2-3; D unclear. There are 13 residues in the CDR3. V gave up 7 bases and J gave up 0 bases, with 8 bases separating them. The germline V gene encodes CDR1 SGHTA and CDR2 FQGNSA. The CDR3 DNA reads TGTGCCAGCACACGTACTAGCACAGATACGCAGTATTTT. Its translation is CASTRTSTDTQYF. The variable domain in full, completed from reference TRBV7-2 and TRBJ2-3, reads GAGVSQSPSNKVTEKGKDVELRCDPISGHTALYWYRQSLGQGLEFLIYFQGNSAPDKSGLPSDRFSAERTGGSVSTLTIQRTQQEDSAVYLCASTRTSTDTQYFGPGTRLTVL.

CDR3 nucleotide sequence: TGTGCCAGCAGCCGGGACGAGTCCTACGAGCAGTACTTC. This codes for CASSRDESYEQYF. The chain links TRBV4-2 to TRBJ2-7, with D possibly called TRBD1 or TRBD2 (5 bases each). V gave up 4 bases and J gave up 1 base, with 8 bases separating them. Germline-derived CDR1 and CDR2 are LGHNA and YNFKEQ. The CDR3 loop spans 13 amino acids.

Note on this clonotype: One junction end disagrees with the germline gene, perhaps due to a read error. The genes are TRBV7-2 and TRBJ1-1; D is unclear. The CDR3 runs 13 residues. Germline CDR1 is SGHTA and CDR2 is FQGNSA. The CDR3 region has the DNA TGTGCCAGCGGCTTAACAGTTAACACTGAAGCTTTCTTT. This codes for CASGLTVNTEAFF.

This clonotype was seen only a few times. The chain carries TRBV29-1 and TRBJ1-1, with D unclear. Trimming stripped 3 bases from V and 7 bases from J, with 9 bases between. Germline V gives CDR1 SQVTM, CDR2 ANQGSEA. CDR3 length equals 11 residues. The DNA of the CDR3 is TGCAGCGTTGAGTATCAGGTTGAAGCTTTCTTT. It is translated as CSVEYQVEAFF.

This clonotype appeared a few times. J is TRBJ1-5 and V is TRBV20-1, with 7 bases lining up with TRBD1. Germline values: CDR1 DFQATT, CDR2 SNEGSKA (reference sequence). Germline trimming cut 1 base from V and 4 bases from J; bases unmatched to any gene: 4. The CDR3 totals 14 residues. The CDR3 DNA sequence: TGCAGTGCTAGAGTTAGACAGGGTAATCAGCCCCAGCATTTT. This translates into CSARVRQGNQPQHF.

The rearrangement links TRBV5-1 to TRBJ1-1; D not resolved. Germline CDR1 reads SGHRS; CDR2 reads YFSETQ. V lost 4 bases and J lost 5, with 12 bases in between. The CDR3 loop spans 13 amino acids. CDR3: CASSRRGRTEAFF. CDR3 bases: TGCGCCAGCAGCCGGCGGGGAAGGACTGAAGCTTTCTTT. Complete variable domain (other parts from reference TRBV5-1 and TRBJ1-1): KAGVTQTPRYLIKTRGQQVTLSCSPISGHRSVSWYQQTPGQGLQFLFEYFSETQRNKGNFPGRFSGRQFSNSRSEMNVSTLELGDSALYLCASSRRGRTEAFFGQGTRLTVV.

This clonotype appeared a few times. The V gene is TRBV7-9, the J gene TRBJ2-1; D remains unclear. Trimming removed 6 bases from V and 10 bases from J, with 16 bases in between. Germline loops: CDR1 SEHNR, CDR2 FQNEAQ (reference sequence). CDR3 length: 13 amino acids. For the CDR3, the DNA is TGTGCCAGCAGTAACGCGCCCCTTCGAGAGCAGTTCTTC. Protein: CASSNAPLREQFF.

V gene TRBV5-6 combines with J gene TRBJ2-3; the D gene is possibly TRBD2 (5 bases). The CDR3 runs 15 residues. Germline loops: CDR1 SGHDT, CDR2 YYEEEE. V was shortened by 4 bases and J by 0 bases, with 12 bases between the two germline ends. This CDR3 is CASSGFTGSTDTQYF. The CDR3 DNA follows: TGTGCCAGCAGCGGATTCACGGGGAGCACAGATACGCAGTATTTT.

V usage is TRBV4-3 and J usage is TRBJ1-2; 8 bases are a match to TRBD1. V was clipped by 4 bases and J by 4 bases; unmatched bases: 8. This CDR3 has 15 amino acids. Germline loops: CDR1 LGHNA, CDR2 YSLEER. This CDR3 is CASSRTGQAIYGYTF. CDR3 in DNA: TGCGCCAGCAGCCGCACGGGACAGGCGATCTATGGCTACACCTTC.

The chain recombines TRBV5-1 with TRBJ1-1, with TRBD1 as a possible D gene (5 bases). V lost 6 bases to trimming and J lost 1 base, with 13 bases between them. Germline lookup yields CDR1 SGHRS and CDR2 YFSETQ. The CDR3 sequence is 14 residues long. CDR3 sequence: CASKPSGGNTEAFF. CDR3 coding DNA: TGCGCCAGCAAGCCATCGGGGGGGAACACTGAAGCTTTCTTT.

The chain has TRBV6-5 and TRBJ2-7; D possibly uses TRBD1 or TRBD2 (5 bases each). The CDR3 runs 17 residues. Germline V gene sequence: CDR1 MNHEY, CDR2 SVGAGI. V gave up 0 bases and J gave up 2 bases, with 17 bases separating them. The CDR3 nucleotides read TGTGCCAGCAGTTACTCGTGGAGCAGGGCTAGCACCTACGAGCAGTACTTC. This translates into CASSYSWSRASTYEQYF.

This clonotype occurred a few times. The chain has TRBV11-2 and TRBJ2-7; the match to TRBD1 covers 8 bases. This CDR3 spans 14 amino acids. Germline V lookup: CDR1 SGHAT, CDR2 FQNNGV. With V trimmed by 2 bases and J by 4 bases, 4 bases remained unmatched. CDR3 nucleotide sequence: TGTGCCAGCAGCTTAACGGGACAGGATTACGAGCAGTACTTC. It encodes CASSLTGQDYEQYF. Full variable domain (remainder filled in from reference TRBV11-2 and TRBJ2-7): EAGVAQSPRYKIIEKRQSVAFWCNPISGHATLYWYQQILGQGPKLLIQFQNNGVVDDSQLPKDRFSAERLKGVDSTLKIQPAKLEDSAVYLCASSLTGQDYEQYFGPGTRLTVT.

V gene TRBV27 combines with J gene TRBJ2-6; the D is unclear. Germline V gives CDR1 MNHEY, CDR2 SMNVEV (reference sequence). The CDR3 sequence is 15 residues long. V lost 1 base and J 2 bases, leaving 6 bases between the germline ends. The CDR3 DNA sequence: TGTGCCAGCAGTTTATACGAAGCTGGGGCCAACGTCCTGACTTTC. Amino acids: CASSLYEAGANVLTF.

The V and J genes are TRBV28 and TRBJ1-2, with 10 nucleotides matching TRBD1. Per germline, CDR1 MDHEN and CDR2 SYDVKM. The CDR3 has 15 residues. Trimming cost V 2 bases and J 4 bases; bases outside gene matches: 4. This CDR3 reads CASSLGTGAGYGYTF. CDR3 bases: TGTGCCAGCAGTTTAGGGACAGGGGCTGGCTATGGCTACACCTTC.

The rearrangement links TRBV6-5 to TRBJ2-3; D perhaps matches TRBD1 (5 bases). The V gene's germline CDR1 is MNHEY and CDR2 SVGAGI. Between the trimmed V and J ends, which lost 5 bases and 0 bases, there was a span of 12 bases. This CDR3 has 15 residues. DNA for the CDR3: TGTGCCAGCAGTCCGGACAACCCTAGCACAGATACGCAGTATTTT. Encoded protein: CASSPDNPSTDTQYF.

This clonotype came up a few times. CDR3 amino acids: CASSLTSGAGTGELFF. The CDR3, as DNA: TGTGCCAGCAGCTTAACTAGCGGGGCAGGCACCGGGGAGCTGTTTTTT. The rearrangement joins TRBV7-2 to TRBJ2-2, with 10 bases that match TRBD2. Losses at the gene ends were 2 bases for V and 4 bases for J; bases not matched to a gene: 4. Germline V CDR1 and CDR2: SGHTA, FQGNSA. The CDR3 is 16 residues long.

This clonotype was counted only a few times. The CDR3 DNA reads as TGTGCCAGCAGTTGGACCTTTAGCAATCAGCCCCAGCATTTT. Its protein is CASSWTFSNQPQHF. V and J are TRBV6-6 and TRBJ1-5; D unresolved. Germline V gene data show CDR1 as MNHNY and CDR2 as SVGAGI (reference sequence). This CDR3 is 14 amino acids long. The V and J ends lost 4 bases and 0 bases respectively, with 7 bases between them.

This clonotype was detected a few times. The rearrangement uses TRBV12-3 or TRBV12-4 and TRBJ2-3; no clear D. This CDR3 is 12 amino acids long. Trimming took off 8 bases at V and 5 bases at J, with 11 bases between the two ends. CDR3 residues: CASAQFRDTQYF. For the CDR3, the DNA is TGTGCCAGCGCGCAATTCCGAGATACGCAGTATTTT.

The table lists this clonotype with a few counts. V is TRBV27 and J is TRBJ1-2; 10 nucleotides align to TRBD1. The CDR3 has 15 amino acids. The germline V gene encodes CDR1 MNHEY and CDR2 SMNVEV (reference sequence). The ends lost 3 bases at V and 4 bases at J; junction bases unmatched: 5. Here the CDR3 reads CASSLGTGEGYGYTF. The CDR3 DNA sequence: TGTGCCAGCAGTTTGGGGACAGGGGAAGGCTATGGCTACACCTTC.

V gene TRBV20-1 combines with J gene TRBJ2-1; TRBD1 agrees at 7 bases. The CDR3 is 16 residues long. The V segment lost 0 bases and the J segment 7 bases; nucleotides outside the gene matches: 12. The germline V gene has CDR1 DFQATT and CDR2 SNEGSKA (reference sequence). The DNA of the CDR3 is TGCAGTGCTAGAGACCCTCAGGGGGTGATATTAAATGAGCAGTTCTTC. This gives the protein CSARDPQGVILNEQFF.

V and J are TRBV12-3 or TRBV12-4 and TRBJ2-2; 8 bases fit TRBD1. This CDR3 spans 13 amino acids. The trim removed 8 bases at V and 7 bases at J, leaving 6 bases unmatched. For the CDR3, the DNA is TGTGCCAGCGTACAGGGGGAGATCGGGGAGCTGTTTTTT. This translates into CASVQGEIGELFF.

Ten or more counts support this clonotype. This chain joins TRBV12-3 or TRBV12-4 and TRBJ2-3; TRBD2 might be the D (5 bases). The CDR3 runs 15 residues. Trimming removed 3 bases from V and 0 bases from J, with 10 bases in between. The CDR3 loop is CASSFWRQSTDTQYF. CDR3 in DNA: TGTGCCAGCAGTTTTTGGAGGCAGAGCACAGATACGCAGTATTTT.